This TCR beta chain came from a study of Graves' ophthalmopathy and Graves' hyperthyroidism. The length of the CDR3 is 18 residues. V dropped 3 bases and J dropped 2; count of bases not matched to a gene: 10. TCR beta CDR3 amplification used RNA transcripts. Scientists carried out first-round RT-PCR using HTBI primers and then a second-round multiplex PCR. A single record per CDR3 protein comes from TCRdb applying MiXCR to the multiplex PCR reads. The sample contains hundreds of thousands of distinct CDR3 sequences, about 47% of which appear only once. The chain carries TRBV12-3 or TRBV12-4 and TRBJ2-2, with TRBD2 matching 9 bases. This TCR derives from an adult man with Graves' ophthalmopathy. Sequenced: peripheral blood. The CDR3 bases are TGTGCCAGCAGTTTCTCGGTTTGGGGACTAGCTAACACCGGGGAGCTGTTTTTT. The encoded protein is CASSFSVWGLANTGELFF.